The entry that follows covers one T cell receptor beta chain sequence. The table lists this clonotype with a few counts. No cognate antigen has been identified for it. Base qualities are not at hand, and no much larger clone is one base apart. These data come from a study of identical twins (dated by TCRdb to the mid-2010s). Broadly, across the study: To test whether fetal clonotypes persist, the study used deep sequencing on TCR alpha and beta repertoires from monozygotic twins, unrelated adults of various ages, and cord blood. Replicate twin experiments were performed at different times using different library preparation protocols to rule out contamination. Summary of the overall study and its limitations: In beta out-of-frame sequences, excess twin sharing was weaker, because having fewer shared sequences lowered the signal-to-noise ratio. In monozygotic twins, out-of-frame TCR alpha sharing was systematically underestimated by recombination models, although the models agreed with sharing between unrelated individuals. Conclusions relied on cross-sectional statistical analysis, since the same donors could not be followed over many years. Zero-insertion analyses could be partly confounded by invariant T cells such as MAIT and iNKT, although diverse VJ usage argued against such confounding for most clonotypes. Compared with coincidental sharing between unrelated individuals, out-of-frame TCR alpha sequences shared between twins had an excess of sequences with low generation probability. Abundant cord blood beta clonotypes had fewer insertions, young adult naive repertoires showed a similar but weaker trend, and memory repertoires showed no such trend.

Library method: 5' RACE. TCRdb records Illumina HiSeq 2000 as the sequencer. A universal primer binding site was introduced by template switching, and a unique molecular identifier was present in the final cDNA, enabling accurate counting of TCR cDNA molecules. Specific primers in the conserved constant-segment region were used to synthesize first-strand cDNA for the TCR alpha and beta chains. Each cDNA library was double barcoded, with a SMART-Mk sample barcode plus Illumina barcodes, to control for contamination. TruSeq adapter sequences along with Illumina sample barcodes were introduced in two successive PCR steps. The TCR alpha and beta cDNA libraries were sequenced on the Illumina HiSeq platform using custom primers. In the original analysis: MiGEC processed the raw reads to extract unique molecular identifiers, while MiXCR was used to determine the CDR3 positions. Recombination models were inferred per individual with the repgenHMM and IGoR tools using an EM algorithm. The analysis of shared clonotypes was done with the tcR package in R, with sharing normalized by the product of cloneset sizes. To study raw recombination free of thymic and clonal selection effects, out-of-frame nonproductive sequences were analyzed. Using fastp at Q25 and MiXCR, TCRdb reprocessed the public reads and kept productive beta chains. Rows are combined by CDR3 protein, so each entry shows the most common genes and DNA. It is TCRdb's table, rather than the study itself, that gives the V and J calls and clone size. The sample table shows hundreds of thousands of distinct CDR3 sequences, and 8.5% to 9.5% are seen once. In total, the top ten clones hold around 0.95% of the sample.

The CDR3 contains 13 residues, cysteine and phenylalanine counted. Kept here is only the CDR3 DNA, which spans 39 bases and is read in frame from base 1. V is pared back by 6 bases and J by 9 bases, with 17 bases lying between the germline termini. CDR1 and CDR2 are drawn from the germline V gene: SGHTA, FQGNSA. All donors were healthy Caucasians. Three pairs of female monozygotic twins, all aged roughly 18 to 29 years, were included in the twin cohort. Peripheral blood mononuclear cells were the source from which RNA for the TCR libraries was isolated. A further study also used this sample, focusing on yellow fever vaccine responses in identical twins. As the second paper documents: According to the authors, in identical twins the way T cells responded to vaccination appeared partly convergent and partly personalized. In identical twins, the study followed T cell clones that responded to the vaccine with precision.

The sequence links TRBV7-2 to TRBJ2-5; a tentative D match to TRBD2 spans 5 bases. The material sequenced was PBMCs. This receptor was taken from a woman in her late teens or twenties in good health. The DNA sequence is as follows: TGTGCCAGCAGTTATAGGAGGTTCGTCTCCCAGTACTTC. The translation is CASSYRRFVSQYF.